Following are 9 T cell receptor beta chains from one sample sequenced in a study of blood T cell repertoires in COVID-19. The repertoire was sequenced with immunoSEQ multiplex PCR; TCRdb's copy has only in-frame clones and lacks some. The sample lists over 300,000 clones; around 89% were seen once. The sequencing sample was made of PBMCs or T cells enriched from blood (not recorded which). These receptor sequences come from a middle-aged woman who had recovered from COVID-19.

This chain uses TRBV28 with TRBJ1-4; D is unresolved. Trimming stripped 0 bases from V and 0 bases from J, with 11 bases between. The CDR3 consists of 17 residues. In germline, CDR1 is MDHEN, CDR2 SYDVKM. Here the CDR3 reads CASSLWEMAATNEKLFF. DNA for the CDR3: TGTGCCAGCAGTTTATGGGAAATGGCGGCAACTAATGAAAAACTGTTTTTT.

This rearrangement joins TRBV2 to TRBJ2-3; 12 bases align to TRBD1. V shed 6 bases, J shed 5 bases, and the junction held 3 bases outside the gene matches. The CDR3 sequence is 14 residues long. Germline V CDR1 and CDR2: SNHLY, FYNNEI. CDR3 sequence (DNA): TGTGCCAGCAGGGGACAGGGGGCGTTAGATACGCAGTATTTT. Encoded protein: CASRGQGALDTQYF.

The chain couples TRBV2 to TRBJ1-2, with TRBD1 identical over 10 bases. Germline trimming cut 5 bases from V and 7 bases from J; bases unmatched to any gene: 16. This CDR3 has 17 amino acids. The V gene's germline CDR1 is SNHLY and CDR2 FYNNEI. The chain's CDR3 is CASSLGQGEFGAIGYTF. CDR3 sequence (DNA): TGTGCCAGCAGTCTAGGACAGGGGGAGTTTGGTGCTATTGGCTACACCTTC.

This clone was recorded only once. The chain has TRBV7-9 and TRBJ2-3; 10 bases are shared with TRBD1. CDR1 is SEHNR and CDR2 is FQNEAQ in the germline V gene (reference sequence). This CDR3 has 18 residues. The trim removed 5 bases at V and 4 bases at J, leaving 15 bases unmatched. CDR3 protein: CASSAPFGRDRGADTQYF. The DNA for the CDR3 is TGTGCCAGCAGCGCCCCTTTTGGCCGGGACAGGGGCGCAGATACGCAGTATTTT.

This clone was counted between two and nine times. The V call is TRBV30, the J call TRBJ2-1; maybe TRBD2 (5 bases). CDR3 length: 15 residues. CDR1 and CDR2 from the germline V gene are GTSNPN and SVGIG (reference sequence). V was shortened by 0 bases and J by 3 bases, with 12 bases between the two germline ends. The CDR3 sequence: CAWSVGLANYNEQFF. The DNA of the CDR3 is TGTGCCTGGAGTGTGGGTCTAGCTAACTACAATGAGCAGTTCTTC. Variable domain in full (rest from reference TRBV30 and TRBJ2-1): SQTIHQWPATLVQPVGSPLSLECTVEGTSNPNLYWYRQAAGRGLQLLFYSVGIGQISSEVPQNLSASRPQDRQFILSSKKLLLSDSGFYLCAWSVGLANYNEQFFGPGTRLTVL.

The V and J genes are TRBV27 and TRBJ2-5; tentative D call: TRBD2 (6 bases). The germline V gene has CDR1 MNHEY and CDR2 SMNVEV (reference sequence). This CDR3 is 15 amino acids long. The V gene lost 6 bases and the J gene lost 5 bases, with 19 bases spanning the gap. The CDR3 loop is CASSQRGGMWETQYF. As DNA, the CDR3 is TGTGCCAGCAGCCAGAGGGGCGGGATGTGGGAGACCCAGTACTTC.

For the CDR3, the DNA is TGCGCCAGCAGCCAAGATCTTCCGGGGAGCTACCAAGAGACCCAGTACTTC. As protein: CASSQDLPGSYQETQYF. J is TRBJ2-5 and V is TRBV4-3; D is perhaps TRBD2 (5 bases). V lost 0 bases to trimming and J lost 0 bases, with 14 bases between them. The germline gives CDR1 LGHNA, CDR2 YSLEER. CDR3 size: 17 residues.

The chain uses TRBV15 and TRBJ2-5; the match to TRBD2 covers 13 bases. The CDR3 totals 19 residues. CDR1 and CDR2 from the germline V gene are LNHNV and YYDKDF (reference sequence). With 0 bases clipped from V and 7 bases from J, the junction kept 14 bases outside the gene matches. The CDR3 DNA reads as TGTGCCACCAGCAGAGATGCCCAGCCGGGACTAGCGGGGACGGGGACCCAGTACTTC. It yields the protein CATSRDAQPGLAGTGTQYF.

The chain recombines TRBV4-2 with TRBJ2-7; TRBD1 aligns across 11 bases. With V trimmed by 4 bases and J by 4 bases, 9 bases remained unmatched. Germline values: CDR1 LGHNA, CDR2 YNFKEQ. This CDR3 region has 16 residues. CDR3: CASSRTSGDRGYEQYF. Here the CDR3 DNA reads TGTGCCAGCAGCCGGACAAGCGGGGACAGGGGGTACGAGCAGTACTTC.